Below are 19 T cell receptor beta chains sequenced from a single sample in a study of T cells in localized non-small cell lung cancer. Profiling relied on immunoSEQ multiplex PCR, and the TCRdb table lists in-frame clones only, not all of them. In the table there are about 43,000 clones, roughly 90% of which are singletons. Sequences were derived from PBMCs, sampled before any cancer treatment. The receptors were gathered from a woman aged 40 to 75 with stage II lung adenocarcinoma.

The chain has TRBV11-2 and TRBJ2-3; D possibly uses TRBD1 or TRBD2 (6 bases each). The CDR3 runs to 17 residues. The V and J ends lost 5 bases and 0 bases respectively, with 18 bases between them. The germline V gene has CDR1 SGHAT and CDR2 FQNNGV. In nucleotides, the CDR3 is TGTGCCAGCAGCCTGGGGTTCGGGGGCCTTAGCACAGATACGCAGTATTTT. The encoded protein is CASSLGFGGLSTDTQYF. The full variable domain, rest sourced from reference TRBV11-2 and TRBJ2-3, is EAGVAQSPRYKIIEKRQSVAFWCNPISGHATLYWYQQILGQGPKLLIQFQNNGVVDDSQLPKDRFSAERLKGVDSTLKIQPAKLEDSAVYLCASSLGFGGLSTDTQYFGPGTRLTVL.

The chain links TRBV6-6 to TRBJ1-2, with D unclear. The germline CDR1 and CDR2 sequences are MNHNY and SVGAGI (reference sequence). V lost 0 bases and J lost 5, with 10 bases in between. CDR3 length: 14 amino acids. The CDR3 protein is CASSYSRSGYGYTF. As DNA, the CDR3 is TGTGCCAGCAGTTACTCGAGGTCAGGATATGGCTACACCTTC.

V usage is TRBV18 and J usage is TRBJ2-2; 11 bases are a match to TRBD2. There are 15 residues in the CDR3. Germline V gene sequence: CDR1 KGHSH, CDR2 LQKENI. Unmatched junction bases numbered 2, after V lost 4 bases and J lost 4 bases. The CDR3 reads CASSQTSGVTGELFF. In DNA, the CDR3 is TGTGCCAGCTCACAGACTAGCGGGGTCACCGGGGAGCTGTTTTTT.

V usage is TRBV5-1 and J usage is TRBJ2-5; 9 bases map to TRBD1. This CDR3 is 14 amino acids long. The trim removed 6 bases at V and 2 bases at J, leaving 5 bases unmatched. Germline V gene sequence: CDR1 SGHRS, CDR2 YFSETQ. The CDR3 DNA follows: TGCGCCAGCAAGGAGACAGGGGGTCAAGAGACCCAGTACTTC. This encodes CASKETGGQETQYF.

The gene calls are TRBV29-1 and TRBJ2-1; 7 bases are a match to TRBD2. In germline, CDR1 is SQVTM, CDR2 ANQGSEA. The CDR3 is 18 residues long. This CDR3 is CSVYLAAGTANLMREQFF. The CDR3 DNA is TGCAGTGTTTACCTAGCGGCCGGGACTGCAAACCTAATGAGAGAGCAGTTCTTC.

This rearrangement joins TRBV13 to TRBJ2-1; D uncertain. Per germline, CDR1 PRHDT and CDR2 FYEKMQ (reference sequence). The CDR3 sequence is 13 residues long. V was clipped by 4 bases and J by 1 base, with 5 bases between them. The CDR3 nucleotides read TGTGCCAGCAGCTCCGAGTCCTACAATGAGCAGTTCTTC. Its protein product is CASSSESYNEQFF.

The chain uses TRBV19 and TRBJ1-6; D not resolved. Trimming took off 4 bases at V and 7 bases at J, with 8 bases between the two ends. CDR1 is LNHDA and CDR2 is SQIVND in the germline V gene (reference sequence). This CDR3 comprises 13 residues. CDR3 nucleotide sequence: TGTGCCAGTAGTACAGACTCGAATTCACCCCTCCACTTT. It codes for CASSTDSNSPLHF.

This clone appeared a single time. The chain links TRBV5-1 to TRBJ1-2; 7 nucleotides line up with TRBD1. The CDR3 totals 14 residues. Trimming took 7 bases from V and 4 from J; bases not matched to a gene: 10. Germline V gives CDR1 SGHRS, CDR2 YFSETQ. CDR3 amino acids: CASALTGEGYGYTF. The CDR3 DNA sequence: TGCGCCAGCGCCCTAACAGGGGAGGGCTATGGCTACACCTTC.

V is TRBV27 and J is TRBJ1-2; D gene uncertain. The CDR3 covers 16 residues. Germline CDR1 reads MNHEY; CDR2 reads SMNVEV (reference sequence). Trimming took 3 bases from V and 0 from J, leaving 14 bases between them. CDR3 amino acids: CASSLGGDPANYGYTF. CDR3 in DNA: TGTGCCAGCAGTTTGGGTGGAGACCCAGCTAACTATGGCTACACCTTC.

V is TRBV5-4 and J is TRBJ2-1, with 15 positions matching TRBD2. The CDR3 is 14 residues long. Trimming at V came to 3 bases and at J to 9 bases, leaving 1 base not matched to a gene. CDR1 is SGHNT, CDR2 YYREEE, per germline (reference sequence). The CDR3 DNA follows: TGTGCCAGCAGCTGGGGACTAGCGGGAGGTGAGCAGTTCTTC. Protein product: CASSWGLAGGEQFF. The full variable domain, rest sourced from reference TRBV5-4 and TRBJ2-1, is ETGVTQSPTHLIKTRGQQVTLRCSSQSGHNTVSWYQQALGQGPQFIFQYYREEENGRGNFPPRFSGLQFPNYSSELNVNALELDDSALYLCASSWGLAGGEQFFGPGTRLTVL.

The chain links TRBV5-4 to TRBJ1-5; the D gene is possibly TRBD1 (5 bases). V lost 3 bases and J 1 base, leaving 23 bases between the germline ends. Germline loops: CDR1 SGHNT, CDR2 YYREEE (reference sequence). This CDR3 is 19 amino acids long. The CDR3 protein is CASSSTTGIGTLSNQPQHF. The CDR3 DNA sequence: TGTGCCAGCAGCTCAACCACCGGGATCGGGACTTTGAGCAATCAGCCCCAGCATTTT.

The rearrangement uses TRBV5-4 and TRBJ1-1; tentatively, D is TRBD1 (6 bases). The germline V gene encodes CDR1 SGHNT and CDR2 YYREEE (reference sequence). The CDR3 loop spans 19 amino acids. V was clipped by 1 base and J by 0 bases, with 22 bases between them. The CDR3 DNA sequence: TGTGCCAGCAGCTTGCCCTCCGGGGGGGCCCGGTTTATGAACACTGAAGCTTTCTTT. Translation: CASSLPSGGARFMNTEAFF.

The chain uses TRBV5-3 and TRBJ1-4; tentatively, D is TRBD1 (5 bases). TRBV5-3 is an ORF for which the function is uncertain. The CDR3 contains 19 residues. V was pared by 0 bases and J by 0 bases, with 18 bases between. The CDR3: CARSLGPPEGRATNEKLFF. The CDR3, as DNA: TGTGCCAGAAGCTTGGGCCCCCCCGAGGGGAGGGCAACTAATGAAAAACTGTTTTTT.

The chain is built from TRBV5-1 and TRBJ2-5; tentatively, D is TRBD2 (6 bases). Germline V gene sequence: CDR1 SGHRS, CDR2 YFSETQ. This CDR3 is built from 15 residues. V was cut by 0 bases and J by 5 bases, with 14 bases left in between. The CDR3 DNA follows: TGCGCCAGCAGCTTGGGCGAGCGGGTGAGGGAGACCCAGTACTTC. Residues: CASSLGERVRETQYF.

The CDR3 region has the DNA TGTGCCAGTATGCCGGGGGGGACAGGTAGCTCCTACGAGCAGTACTTC. Its protein product is CASMPGGTGSSYEQYF. The chain recombines TRBV19 with TRBJ2-7; TRBD1 or TRBD2 may be the D gene (8 bases each). V was shortened by 7 bases and J by 0 bases, with 19 bases between the two germline ends. Germline loops: CDR1 LNHDA, CDR2 SQIVND (reference sequence). This CDR3 is 16 amino acids long.

The V and J genes are TRBV7-7 and TRBJ2-3; D unresolved. The CDR3 extends over 13 amino acids. Trimming pared 5 bases from V and 2 bases from J, leaving 8 bases between. The germline V gene encodes CDR1 SSHAT and CDR2 FNYEAQ (reference sequence). The chain's CDR3 is CASSQTHTDTQYF. CDR3 nucleotide sequence: TGTGCCAGCAGCCAGACCCACACAGATACGCAGTATTTT.

This clone turned up a few times. Other DNA sequences within the sample encode an identical CDR3. The chain uses TRBV18 and TRBJ1-1; no clear D. This CDR3 spans 13 amino acids. The germline gives CDR1 KGHSH, CDR2 LQKENI. Trimming pared 2 bases from V and 0 bases from J, leaving 4 bases between. The chain's CDR3 is CASSPTVNTEAFF. The CDR3 coding sequence is TGTGCCAGCTCACCAACAGTGAACACTGAAGCTTTCTTT.

The chain joins TRBV19 to TRBJ1-1, with D perhaps matching TRBD1 (6 bases). Germline loops: CDR1 LNHDA, CDR2 SQIVND (reference sequence). The CDR3 has 13 amino acids. V lost 6 bases to trimming and J lost 3 bases, with 11 bases between them. The CDR3 loop reads CASRLQGYTEAFF. The CDR3 DNA follows: TGTGCCAGTAGATTACAGGGTTACACTGAAGCTTTCTTT. Together with reference TRBV19 and TRBJ1-1, the CDR3 gives the full variable domain: DGGITQSPKYLFRKEGQNVTLSCEQNLNHDAMYWYRQDPGQGLRLIYYSQIVNDFQKGDIAEGYSVSREKKESFPLTVTSAQKNPTAFYLCASRLQGYTEAFFGQGTRLTVV.

The chain links TRBV19 to TRBJ1-2, with 11 positions matching TRBD1. Looked up from germline, CDR1 is LNHDA and CDR2 is SQIVND (reference sequence). The CDR3 totals 14 residues. The V segment lost 11 bases and the J segment 4 bases; nucleotides outside the gene matches: 9. Here the CDR3 reads CASRRDRGFYGYTF. The CDR3 DNA reads TGTGCCTCCCGCCGGGACAGGGGGTTCTATGGCTACACCTTC.